This TCR beta chain was recorded in a study of T cell responses to AZD1222 COVID-19 vaccine. Measured with immunoSEQ multiplex PCR; TCRdb has only the in-frame clones, and not every one. The sample carries 150,000 to 200,000 clones, about 86% recorded once. Whole-study findings and limits: Only 5 or 6 individuals given AZD1222 were seropositive at baseline. Nearly half of spike-specific TCRs reportedly target unmutated variant regions.

About this clone: Its antigen is still unknown.

Between the trimmed V and J ends, which lost 0 bases and 0 bases, there was a span of 6 bases. Germline V gives CDR1 SGDLS, CDR2 YYNGEE. CDR3 length equals 14 residues. J is TRBJ1-1 and V is TRBV9; D unclear. The specimen was peripheral blood, collected on day 0 of AZD1222 vaccination. This TCR derives from an adult in good health. DNA for the CDR3: TGTGCCAGCAGCGTAGCGACCCTGAACACTGAAGCTTTCTTT. Translating gives CASSVATLNTEAFF.